This TCR beta chain was recorded in a study of blood T cell repertoires in COVID-19. At the level of the study: The United States, Italy and Spain were the sources of the acute and convalescent COVID-19 samples. Sample material is recorded as cDNA or gDNA derived from T cells, B-cell-depleted T cells, or PBMCs.

From germline, CDR1 is MNHEY and CDR2 SMNVEV (reference sequence). V shed 4 bases and J shed 0 bases, with 10 bases lying between them. This CDR3 has 14 residues. Original processing notes: Reference gene primer amplification yielded estimated nucleated cell counts. Repertoires were generated with immunoSEQ multiplex PCR, while TCRdb's copy carries only in-frame clones and drops some. V, J and clone size derive from that table, while D and trimming were established from the DNA sequence. Of roughly 160,000 clones in the sample, 83% were seen once. This chain joins TRBV27 and TRBJ2-7, with TRBD1 as a possible D gene (6 bases). This TCR derives from a woman over 75 with acute or convalescent COVID-19. The sample taken for sequencing was peripheral blood. CDR3 sequence reads: CASSSTGSSYEQYF. The CDR3 DNA sequence: TGTGCCAGCAGTTCTACAGGGAGCTCCTACGAGCAGTACTTC.